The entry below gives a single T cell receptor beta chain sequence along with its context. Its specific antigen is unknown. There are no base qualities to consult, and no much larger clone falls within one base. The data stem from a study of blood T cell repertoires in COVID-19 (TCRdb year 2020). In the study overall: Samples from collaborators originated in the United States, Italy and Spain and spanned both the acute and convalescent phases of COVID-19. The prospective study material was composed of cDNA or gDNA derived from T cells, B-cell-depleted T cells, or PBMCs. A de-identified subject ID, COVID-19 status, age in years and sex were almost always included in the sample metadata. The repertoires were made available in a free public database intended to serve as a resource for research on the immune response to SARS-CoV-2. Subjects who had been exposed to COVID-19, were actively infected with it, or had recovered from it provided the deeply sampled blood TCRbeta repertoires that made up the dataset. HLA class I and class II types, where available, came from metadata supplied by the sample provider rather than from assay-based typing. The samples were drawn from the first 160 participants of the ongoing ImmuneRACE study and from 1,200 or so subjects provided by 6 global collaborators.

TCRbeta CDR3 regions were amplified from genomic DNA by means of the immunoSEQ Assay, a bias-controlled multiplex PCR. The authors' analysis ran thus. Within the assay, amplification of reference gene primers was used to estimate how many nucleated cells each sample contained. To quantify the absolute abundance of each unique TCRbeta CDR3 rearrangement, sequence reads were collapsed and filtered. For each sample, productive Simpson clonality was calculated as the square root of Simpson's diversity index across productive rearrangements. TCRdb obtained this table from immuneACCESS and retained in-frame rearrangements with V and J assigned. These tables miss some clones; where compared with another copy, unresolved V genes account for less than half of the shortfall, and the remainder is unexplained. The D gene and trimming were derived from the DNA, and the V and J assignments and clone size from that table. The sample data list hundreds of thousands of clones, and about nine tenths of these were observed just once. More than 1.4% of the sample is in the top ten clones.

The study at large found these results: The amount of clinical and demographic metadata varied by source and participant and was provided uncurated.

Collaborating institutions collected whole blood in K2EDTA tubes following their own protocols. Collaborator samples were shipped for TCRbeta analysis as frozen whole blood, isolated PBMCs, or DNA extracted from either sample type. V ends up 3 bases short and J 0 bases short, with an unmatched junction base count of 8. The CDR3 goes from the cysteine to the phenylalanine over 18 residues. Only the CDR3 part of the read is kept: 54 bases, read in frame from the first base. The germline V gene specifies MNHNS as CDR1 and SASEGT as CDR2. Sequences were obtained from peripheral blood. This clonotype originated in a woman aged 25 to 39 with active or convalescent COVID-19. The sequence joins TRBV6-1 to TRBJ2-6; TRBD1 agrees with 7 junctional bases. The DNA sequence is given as TGTGCCAGCAGTGACATGGGACAGCCGAGCTCTGGGGCCAACGTCCTGACTTTC. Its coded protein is CASSDMGQPSSGANVLTF.